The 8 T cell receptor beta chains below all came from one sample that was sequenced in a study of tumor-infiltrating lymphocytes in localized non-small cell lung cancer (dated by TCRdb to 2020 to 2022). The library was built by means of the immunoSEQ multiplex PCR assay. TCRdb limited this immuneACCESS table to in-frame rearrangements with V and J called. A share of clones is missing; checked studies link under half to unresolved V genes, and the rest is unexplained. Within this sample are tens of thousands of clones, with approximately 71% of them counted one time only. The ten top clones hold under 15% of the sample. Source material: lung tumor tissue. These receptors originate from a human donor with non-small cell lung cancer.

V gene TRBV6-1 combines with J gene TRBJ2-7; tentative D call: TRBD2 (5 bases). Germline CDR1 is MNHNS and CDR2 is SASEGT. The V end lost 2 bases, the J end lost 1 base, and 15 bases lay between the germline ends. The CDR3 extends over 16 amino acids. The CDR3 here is CASSEIHMVASYEQYF. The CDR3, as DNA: TGTGCCAGCAGTGAAATTCATATGGTAGCGTCCTACGAGCAGTACTTC.

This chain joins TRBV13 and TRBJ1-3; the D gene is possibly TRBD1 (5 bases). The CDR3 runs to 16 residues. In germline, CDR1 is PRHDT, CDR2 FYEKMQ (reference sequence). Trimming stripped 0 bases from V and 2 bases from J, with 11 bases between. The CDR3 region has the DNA TGTGCCAGCAGCTTAGGCTGGGAAGGGGCTGGAAACACCATATATTTT. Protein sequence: CASSLGWEGAGNTIYF.

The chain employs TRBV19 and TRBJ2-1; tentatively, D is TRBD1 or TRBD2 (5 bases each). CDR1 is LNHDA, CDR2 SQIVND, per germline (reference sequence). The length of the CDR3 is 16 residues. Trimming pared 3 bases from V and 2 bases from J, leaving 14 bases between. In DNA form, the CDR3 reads TGTGCCAGTAGTATCGGGACCTTTAGTCCCTACAATGAGCAGTTCTTC. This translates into CASSIGTFSPYNEQFF.

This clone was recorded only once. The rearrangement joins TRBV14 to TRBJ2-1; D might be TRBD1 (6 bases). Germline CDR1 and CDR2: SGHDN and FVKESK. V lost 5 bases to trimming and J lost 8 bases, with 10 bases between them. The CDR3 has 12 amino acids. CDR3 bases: TGTGCCAGCAGCATCAGGGGCGATGAGCAGTTCTTC. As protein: CASSIRGDEQFF.

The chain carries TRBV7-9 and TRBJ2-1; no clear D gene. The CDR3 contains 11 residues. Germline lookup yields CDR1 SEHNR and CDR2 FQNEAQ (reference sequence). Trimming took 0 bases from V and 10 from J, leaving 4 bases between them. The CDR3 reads CASSLAYEQFF. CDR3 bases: TGTGCCAGCAGCTTAGCATACGAGCAGTTCTTC.

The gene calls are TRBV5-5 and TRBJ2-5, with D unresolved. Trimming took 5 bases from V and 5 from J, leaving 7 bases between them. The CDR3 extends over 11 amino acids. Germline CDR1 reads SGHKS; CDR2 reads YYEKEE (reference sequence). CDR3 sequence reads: CASSYQETQYF. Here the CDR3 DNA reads TGTGCCAGCAGTTATCAGGAGACCCAGTACTTC.

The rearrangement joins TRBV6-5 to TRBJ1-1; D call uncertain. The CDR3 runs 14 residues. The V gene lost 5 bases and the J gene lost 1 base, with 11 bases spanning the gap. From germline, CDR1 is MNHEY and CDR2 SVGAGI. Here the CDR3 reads CASSRTTSNTEAFF. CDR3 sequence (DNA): TGTGCCAGCAGTCGGACTACTTCGAACACTGAAGCTTTCTTT.

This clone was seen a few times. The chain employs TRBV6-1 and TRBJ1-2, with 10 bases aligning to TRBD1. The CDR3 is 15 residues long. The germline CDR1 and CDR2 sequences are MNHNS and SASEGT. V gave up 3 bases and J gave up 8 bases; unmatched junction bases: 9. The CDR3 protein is CASSDGTGVYRGYTF. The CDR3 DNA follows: TGTGCCAGCAGTGACGGGACAGGGGTTTATAGAGGCTACACCTTC.